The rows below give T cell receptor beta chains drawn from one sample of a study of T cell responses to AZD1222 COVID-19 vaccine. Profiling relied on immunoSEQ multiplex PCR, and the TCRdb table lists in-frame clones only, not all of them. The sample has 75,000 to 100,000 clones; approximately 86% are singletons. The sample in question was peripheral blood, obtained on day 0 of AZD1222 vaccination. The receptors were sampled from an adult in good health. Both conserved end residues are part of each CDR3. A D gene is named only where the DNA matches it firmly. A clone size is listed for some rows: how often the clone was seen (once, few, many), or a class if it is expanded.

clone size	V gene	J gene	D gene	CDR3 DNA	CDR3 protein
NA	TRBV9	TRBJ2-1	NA	TGTGCCAGCAGCGTAGGCGGGGATACCTACAATGAGCAGTTCTTC	CASSVGGDTYNEQFF
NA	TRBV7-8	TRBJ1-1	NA	TGTGCCAGCAGCCCCCCGGTAGGTGGTTTAGAGAACACTGAAGCTTTCTTT	CASSPPVGGLENTEAFF
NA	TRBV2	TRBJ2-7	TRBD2	TGTGCCAGCAGTGATCGTCGGGGGGCCTACGAGCAGTACTTC	CASSDRRGAYEQYF
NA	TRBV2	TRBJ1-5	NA	TGTGCCACAAAACCCGGGACACTTCCTAATCAGCCCCAGCATTTT	CATKPGTLPNQPQHF
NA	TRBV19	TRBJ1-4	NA	TGTGCCAGTAGTATAGGGGCGTCGGGAAAACTGTTTTTT	CASSIGASGKLFF
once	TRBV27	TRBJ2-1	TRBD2	TGTGCCGGCAGTCCAGACCCCCGACTAGCGGGAGGCCATGAGCAGTTCTTC	CAGSPDPRLAGGHEQFF
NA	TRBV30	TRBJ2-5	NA	TGTGCCTGGGCAGGATTGCTCCAAGAGACCCAGTACTTC	CAWAGLLQETQYF
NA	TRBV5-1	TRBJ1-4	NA	TGCGCCAGCAGCTTGGTAGTAGAAGAAAAACTGTTTTTT	CASSLVVEEKLFF
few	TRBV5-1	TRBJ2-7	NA	TGCGCCAGCAGCTTGGACGCAACCTACGAGCAGTACTTC	CASSLDATYEQYF
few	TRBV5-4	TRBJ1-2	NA	TGTGCCAGCAGCTTGGAACAAGAGCCTAGCGACTATGGCTACACCTTC	CASSLEQEPSDYGYTF
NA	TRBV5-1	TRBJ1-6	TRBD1	TGCGCCAGCAGCCCACGACAGGGAGAGAATTCACCCCTCCACTTT	CASSPRQGENSPLHF
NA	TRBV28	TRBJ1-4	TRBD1	TGTGCCAGCAGCATCGGGACAGGGGGAGATGAAAAACTGTTTTTT	CASSIGTGGDEKLFF
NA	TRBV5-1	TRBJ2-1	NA	TGCGCCAGCAGCTCTCCACAGGTAGGGTGGAATGAGCAGTTCTTC	CASSSPQVGWNEQFF
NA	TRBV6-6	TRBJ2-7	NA	TGTGCCAGCAGTTACTCCCCTCAGGGAAGCTCCTACGAGCAGTACTTC	CASSYSPQGSSYEQYF
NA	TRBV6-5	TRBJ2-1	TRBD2	TGTGCCAGCCGCCCTAGCGGGAAATTCAATGAGCAGTTCTTC	CASRPSGKFNEQFF
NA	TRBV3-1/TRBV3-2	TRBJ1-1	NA	TGTGCCAGCAGGGGGGGGGATGACACTGAAGCTTTCTTT	CASRGGDDTEAFF
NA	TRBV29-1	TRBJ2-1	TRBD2	TGCAGCGTTGAAACCGGGACTAGCTCCTACAATGAGCAGTTCTTC	CSVETGTSSYNEQFF
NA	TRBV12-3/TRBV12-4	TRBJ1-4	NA	TGTGCCAGCCGGGCGGGGACTAATGAAAAACTGTTTTTT	CASRAGTNEKLFF
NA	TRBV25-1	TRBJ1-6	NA	TGTGCCAGCAGTAGTCAGGCCGGGGGCCAATATAATTCACCCCTCCACTTT	CASSSQAGGQYNSPLHF
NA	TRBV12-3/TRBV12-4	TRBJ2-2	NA	TGTGCCAGCAGTCCGAACACCGGGGAGCTGTTTTTT	CASSPNTGELFF
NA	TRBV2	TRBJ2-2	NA	TGTGCCAGCAGTGAAGAAGCGACAGACACCGGGGAGCTGTTTTTT	CASSEEATDTGELFF
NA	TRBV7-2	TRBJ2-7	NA	TGTGCCAGCAGCTTAGATGTCGCGGGAACACCCTACGAGCAGTACTTC	CASSLDVAGTPYEQYF
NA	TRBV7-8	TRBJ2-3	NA	TGTGCCAGCAGCTTAATCAAGGCCCGCACAGATACGCAGTATTTT	CASSLIKARTDTQYF
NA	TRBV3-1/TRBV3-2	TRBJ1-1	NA	TGTGCCAGCACCTCTCTCGCCCTCCCAGCTTTCTTT	CASTSLALPAFF
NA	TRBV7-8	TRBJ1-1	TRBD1	TGTGCCAGCAGCCTAAACAGGGGAGGGACTGAAGCTTTCTTT	CASSLNRGGTEAFF
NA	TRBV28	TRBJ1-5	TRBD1	TGTGCCAGCAGTTGGGACAGTGGCAATCAGCCCCAGCATTTT	CASSWDSGNQPQHF
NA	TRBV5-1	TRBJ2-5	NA	TGCGCCAGCAGCTTCGAGCGCTGGGGGGAGGAGACCCAGTACTTC	CASSFERWGEETQYF
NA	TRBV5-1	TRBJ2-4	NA	TGCGCCAGCAGCTTCCCAGGCGATGACATTCAGTACTTC	CASSFPGDDIQYF
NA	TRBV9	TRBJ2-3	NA	TGTGCCAGCAGCGTAGGGGCAGGCAACACAGATACGCAGTATTTT	CASSVGAGNTDTQYF
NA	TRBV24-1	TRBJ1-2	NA	TGTGCCACCAGTGATCCCCTAGTAGCTGGCTACACCTTC	CATSDPLVAGYTF
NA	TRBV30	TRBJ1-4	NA	TGTGCCTGGAGTGTACTTGGGGGGAATGAAAAACTGTTTTTT	CAWSVLGGNEKLFF
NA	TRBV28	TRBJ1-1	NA	TGTGCCAGCAGCTCGGACATTCCGACCACTGAAGCTTTCTTT	CASSSDIPTTEAFF
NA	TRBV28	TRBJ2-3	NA	TGTGCCAGCATCGGGGAGCGGATCACAGATACGCAGTATTTT	CASIGERITDTQYF